This T cell receptor delta chain was retrieved from a study of Vδ1+ human thymocytes (dated by TCRdb to 2017 to 2018). Context from the whole study: The study characterised mRNA-level TRG and TRD CDR3 repertoires of highly purified Vdelta1+ thymocytes from young children as a data resource. The multiplex-based CDR3 amplicon strategy had previously been validated against 5'RACE-based CDR3 amplicon generation methods.

Thymic samples were depleted of alphabeta T cells, then CD3+ TCRVdelta1+ TCRVdelta2- thymocytes were FACS-sorted. The purity of the sorted Vdelta1+ thymocytes was between roughly 98% and 99.6%. The thymic specimens were obtained from 8 paediatric patients who were undergoing corrective cardiac surgery and ranged in age from about 5 days to 15 months. After the thymic tissue was dispersed, mononuclear cells were isolated using a Histopaque-1077 density gradient. Staining used anti-TCRVdelta1 clone TS8.2, anti-TCRVdelta2 clone B6, anti-CD3 clone HIT3a and anti-TCRalphabeta clone IP26 antibodies. CDR1 and CDR2 (TSWWSYY, QGS) derive from the germline V gene. Relative to germline, V is missing 1 base and J is missing 0 bases, with 12 bases of the junction outside any gene match. The CDR3 numbers 19 residues from cysteine through phenylalanine. Of the read, only the CDR3 DNA is kept; its 57 bases are in frame from base 1.

RNA was extracted with the RNeasy mini kit and reverse transcribed using Superscript III. To generate the CDR3 amplicons, a multiplex PCR was run using pooled V-gene forward primers together with a constant-region reverse primer that carried Illumina adaptor overhangs. Amplicons were gel-purified, then indexed with Nextera index primers over about 8 extra PCR cycles and purified with AMPure XP beads. Sequencing of the libraries was done on an Illumina MiSeq using paired-end 250 bp reads, dual indexing and a roughly 20% PhiX spike-in. The study's own analysis went as follows. FastQC was used to check read quality, and ea-utils fastq-join was used to merge TRG read pairs. IMGT/HighV-QUEST was used to annotate sequences, retaining only productive sequences with an unambiguous V-gene assignment, and each clonotype was defined by an identical CDR3 sequence. VDJtools 1.1.1, tcR 2.2.3, Treemap and vegan Shannon diversity in R 3.4.4 were used for downstream analysis. Identical DNA sequences were merged into single rows after TCRdb reprocessed the public reads with CATT. None of the V and J calls come from the authors' own analysis; TCRdb made them. This sample comprises more than 50,000 delta-chain clones, more than 15% of them detected only once. Approximately 0.5% of the sample is taken by the ten largest.

The investigation overall reported the following: Thymic TRG and TRD repertoires appeared highly polyclonal with Gaussian CDR3 length distributions, unlike oligoclonal peripheral blood repertoires. Because unexpected Vdelta2 sequences could lead to misinterpretation of bulk repertoire data, the authors recommended using highly purified populations and validating at the single-cell level. Many TRG clonotypes were shared between donors (up to roughly 7x10^3), whereas TRD repertoires were essentially private (max 116 shared). Despite high sort purity, about 20% of thymic TRD sequences were Vdelta2 (and few Vdelta3), unlike peripheral blood Vdelta1+ controls. Because no clustering by age or sex was seen, donors were not stratified by age or sex in the analyses.

This clone has only a few counts. The specificity of this receptor is unknown. Base qualities are not provided; no much larger clone lies one nucleotide away. Sequencing was done on a sample of Vdelta1+ gamma-delta thymocytes from the thymus. Reading the label with the study, this specimen's cell subset or site is: FACS-sorted CD3+ TCRalphabeta- TCRVdelta1+ TCRVdelta2- thymocytes. The receptor was derived from a boy younger than two who had congenital heart surgery. The chain joins TRDV1 to TRDJ1, and 9 bases in between align with TRDD3. The sequenced DNA: TGTGCTCTTGGGGAACAACTTTCCTCCTGGGGGATGTACACCGATAAACTCATCTTT. The translation is CALGEQLSSWGMYTDKLIF.